This T cell receptor (beta chain) appears in the sequencing data of a study of OX40 agonist ivuxolimab in advanced cancers. Across the study: The study treated patients with ivuxolimab, an agonistic anti-OX40 (CD134) antibody. Partial response was recorded in three patients: one hepatocellular carcinoma and two cutaneous melanoma cases. Study-wide results and caveats: Partial responders at 0.1-3.0 mg/kg showed near-lowest clonal expansion.

The CDR3 has 16 amino acids. Looked up from germline, CDR1 is LNHDA and CDR2 is SQIVND (reference sequence). Trimming cost V 10 bases and J 0 bases, with 19 bases left between them. Blood draws occurred at baseline, cycle 4 day 1, and cycle 7 day 1. Generated by immunoSEQ multiplex PCR, the TCRdb table keeps only in-frame clones and is missing some. The repertoire holds some 60,000 clones, with roughly nine tenths as singletons. Points on this clone: The target antigen is unknown.

This sequence originates from an adult with an advanced solid tumor such as melanoma, head and neck, liver or kidney cancer. The sequenced sample was CD4+ or CD8+ T cells sorted from blood, obtained in a trial of the OX40 agonist ivuxolimab. J is TRBJ2-1 and V is TRBV19; D tentatively reads TRBD1 or TRBD2 (5 bases each). The CDR3 DNA is TGTGCCACTCGACAGTCACCAGGGAGCTCCTACAATGAGCAGTTCTTC. Its translation is CATRQSPGSSYNEQFF.